These 14 T cell receptor beta chains were sequenced from one sample in a study of cytomegalovirus exposure and HLA in healthy donors. PCR was performed using 60 Vbeta and 13 Jbeta primers. Profiled with immunoSEQ multiplex PCR; TCRdb holds only in-frame clones, not every one. The sample has 90,000 to 95,000 clones, 78% seen once. Source material: PBMCs. The receptors were gathered from a male donor in good health and CMV-seropositive.

The V and J genes are TRBV7-9 and TRBJ2-7, with 8 bases that match TRBD1. The germline V gene encodes CDR1 SEHNR and CDR2 FQNEAQ (reference sequence). The CDR3 sequence is 15 residues long. V trimming: 0 bases; J trimming: 2 bases; junction bases outside the gene matches: 3. CDR3 protein: CASSLATGVPYEQYF. The CDR3 DNA follows: TGTGCCAGCAGCTTAGCGACAGGGGTCCCCTACGAGCAGTACTTC.

This rearrangement joins TRBV29-1 to TRBJ1-1, with TRBD1 matching over 7 bases. There are 13 residues in the CDR3. J was trimmed by 0 bases and V by 4 bases; bases with no gene match: 2. The germline V gene encodes CDR1 SQVTM and CDR2 ANQGSEA. The CDR3 DNA is TGCAGCGTTGTAAGGGGGCTGAACACTGAAGCTTTCTTT. Translating it yields CSVVRGLNTEAFF.

This chain connects TRBV28 to TRBJ1-5; a weak D match, TRBD1 (6 bases). Germline V gene sequence: CDR1 MDHEN, CDR2 SYDVKM. This CDR3 has 15 amino acids. The ends were cut back, 5 bases at V and 7 bases at J, with 18 bases in the middle. The CDR3 DNA is TGTGCCAGCAGTGAAGGGGGTGAAGGTGACCAGCCCCAGCATTTT. This gives the protein CASSEGGEGDQPQHF.

This chain joins TRBV6-1 and TRBJ2-4; D call uncertain. The germline V and J ends were trimmed by 1 base and 1 base, with 8 bases remaining between them. The V gene's germline CDR1 is MNHNS and CDR2 SASEGT. The CDR3 totals 15 residues. CDR3 protein: CASSEGRHAKNIQYF. The CDR3 DNA is TGTGCCAGCAGTGAAGGGCGGCATGCCAAAAACATTCAGTACTTC.

The chain links TRBV10-2 to TRBJ2-7; no reliable D call. Germline V lookup: CDR1 WSHSY, CDR2 SAAADI. The ends were cut back, 5 bases at V and 3 bases at J, with 11 bases in the middle. This CDR3 spans 13 amino acids. This CDR3 reads CASSNEPHYEQYF. The CDR3 bases are TGCGCCAGCAGTAACGAGCCGCACTACGAGCAGTACTTC.

The chain employs TRBV6-5 and TRBJ2-5; D perhaps matches TRBD2 (5 bases). Near its end, the DNA agrees better with TRBJ2-7, so the J call may be wrong. CDR1 and CDR2 from the germline V gene are MNHEY and SVGAGI. The CDR3 spans 14 residues. The CDR3 loop is CASSFGRGPYEQYF. CDR3 DNA: TGTGCCAGCAGTTTCGGGCGAGGGCCCTACGAGCAGTACTTC.

V usage is TRBV28 and J usage is TRBJ2-7; tentative D call: TRBD1 (6 bases). Germline CDR1 and CDR2: MDHEN and SYDVKM. The V gene lost 4 bases and the J gene lost 3 bases, with 16 bases spanning the gap. This CDR3 region has 15 residues. This chain's CDR3 is CASSSLDSPSYEQYF. Written as DNA, the CDR3 is TGTGCCAGCAGTTCCCTGGACAGCCCCAGCTACGAGCAGTACTTC. The whole variable domain, filled in from reference TRBV28 and TRBJ2-7, reads DVKVTQSSRYLVKRTGEKVFLECVQDMDHENMFWYRQDPGLGLRLIYFSYDVKMKEKGDIPEGYSVSREKKERFSLILESASTNQTSMYLCASSSLDSPSYEQYFGPGTRLTVT.

The V gene is TRBV9, the J gene TRBJ1-1; D not resolved. Trimming removed 0 bases at V and 0 bases at J, with 9 bases between. The germline V gene has CDR1 SGDLS and CDR2 YYNGEE. The CDR3 is made up of 15 amino acids. Here the CDR3 reads CASSVAGPMNTEAFF. CDR3 coding DNA: TGTGCCAGCAGCGTAGCCGGTCCTATGAACACTGAAGCTTTCTTT.

This chain connects TRBV9 to TRBJ2-2; 11 bases align to TRBD2. Germline loops: CDR1 SGDLS, CDR2 YYNGEE. The CDR3 totals 15 residues. The ends lost 1 base at V and 5 bases at J; junction bases unmatched: 1. CDR3: CASSVSSGRTGELFF. The DNA of the CDR3 is TGTGCCAGCAGCGTATCTAGCGGGAGGACCGGGGAGCTGTTTTTT.

The chain carries TRBV15 and TRBJ1-5; D not resolved. CDR3 length equals 14 residues. Germline V gene lookup returns CDR1 LNHNV and CDR2 YYDKDF (reference sequence). V was pared by 0 bases and J by 6 bases, with 9 bases between. CDR3 in DNA: TGTGCCACCAGCAGAGATGAGGGCGGTCAGCCCCAGCATTTT. It yields the protein CATSRDEGGQPQHF.

The CDR3 DNA is TGTGCCACCAGCAGTGACAGGGTGGGGAGCACTGAAGCTTTCTTT. Encoded protein: CATSSDRVGSTEAFF. The chain carries TRBV15 and TRBJ1-1; the match to TRBD1 covers 7 bases. The J segment lost 4 bases and the V segment lost 3 bases, leaving 8 bases of the junction unmatched. Germline values: CDR1 LNHNV, CDR2 YYDKDF (reference sequence). CDR3 length equals 15 residues.

The sample holds a few counts of this clone. This sequence joins TRBV6-1 and TRBJ1-3, with D possibly matching TRBD1 (5 bases). The CDR3 is 17 amino acids. The V end was cut by 0 bases, the J end by 0 bases, with 12 bases between. Per germline, CDR1 MNHNS and CDR2 SASEGT. In DNA, the CDR3 is TGTGCCAGCAGTGAAGCGCTGGGGGGTGCCTCTGGAAACACCATATATTTT. Its translation is CASSEALGGASGNTIYF.

CDR3: CASSPLGGGGSSYEQYF. The CDR3, as DNA: TGTGCCAGCAGTCCACTCGGAGGGGGGGGAAGCTCCTACGAGCAGTACTTC. V gene TRBV11-2 combines with J gene TRBJ2-7, with TRBD2 as a possible D gene (7 bases). Trimming stripped 6 bases from V and 0 bases from J, with 21 bases between. Germline assignment: CDR1 SGHAT and CDR2 FQNNGV. The CDR3 has 17 residues. Filled out from reference TRBV11-2 and TRBJ2-7, the complete variable domain reads EAGVAQSPRYKIIEKRQSVAFWCNPISGHATLYWYQQILGQGPKLLIQFQNNGVVDDSQLPKDRFSAERLKGVDSTLKIQPAKLEDSAVYLCASSPLGGGGSSYEQYFGPGTRLTVT.

The rearrangement links TRBV6-1 to TRBJ2-6; D not certain. Germline V gene lookup returns CDR1 MNHNS and CDR2 SASEGT. Trimming took off 0 bases at V and 0 bases at J, with 3 bases between the two ends. CDR3 length: 15 amino acids. The CDR3 sequence: CASSEASSGANVLTF. DNA of the CDR3: TGTGCCAGCAGTGAAGCGAGCTCTGGGGCCAACGTCCTGACTTTC.